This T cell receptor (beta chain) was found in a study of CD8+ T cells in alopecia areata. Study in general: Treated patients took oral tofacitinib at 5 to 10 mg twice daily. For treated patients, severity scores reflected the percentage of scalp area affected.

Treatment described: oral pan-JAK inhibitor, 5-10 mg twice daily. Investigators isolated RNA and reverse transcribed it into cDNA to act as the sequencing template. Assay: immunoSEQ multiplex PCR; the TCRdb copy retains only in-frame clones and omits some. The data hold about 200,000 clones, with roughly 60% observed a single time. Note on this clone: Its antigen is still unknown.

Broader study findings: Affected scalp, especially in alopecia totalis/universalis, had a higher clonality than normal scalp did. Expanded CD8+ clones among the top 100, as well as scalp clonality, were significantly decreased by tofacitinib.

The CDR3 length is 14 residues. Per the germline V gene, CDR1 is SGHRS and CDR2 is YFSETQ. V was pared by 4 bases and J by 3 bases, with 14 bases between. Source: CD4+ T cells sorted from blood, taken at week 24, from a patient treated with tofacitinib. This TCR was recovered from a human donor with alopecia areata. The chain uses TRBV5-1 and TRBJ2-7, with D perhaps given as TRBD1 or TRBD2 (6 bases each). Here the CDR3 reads CASSPTRGLYEQYF. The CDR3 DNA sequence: TGCGCCAGCAGCCCTACCCGGGGGCTCTACGAGCAGTACTTC.